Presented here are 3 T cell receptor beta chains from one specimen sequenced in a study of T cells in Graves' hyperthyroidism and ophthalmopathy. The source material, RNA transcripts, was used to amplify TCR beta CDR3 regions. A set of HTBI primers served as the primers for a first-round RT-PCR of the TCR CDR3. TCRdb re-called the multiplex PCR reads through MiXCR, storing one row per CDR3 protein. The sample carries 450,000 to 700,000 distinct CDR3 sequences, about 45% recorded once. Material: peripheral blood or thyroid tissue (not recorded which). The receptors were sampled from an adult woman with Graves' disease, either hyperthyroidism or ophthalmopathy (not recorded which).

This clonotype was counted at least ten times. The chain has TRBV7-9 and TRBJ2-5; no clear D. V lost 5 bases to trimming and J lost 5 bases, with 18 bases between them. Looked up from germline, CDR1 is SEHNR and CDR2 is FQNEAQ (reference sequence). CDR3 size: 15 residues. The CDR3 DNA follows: TGTGCCAGCAGCCCTCTCCTTGGTGTGTCCGAGACCCAGTACTTC. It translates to CASSPLLGVSETQYF.

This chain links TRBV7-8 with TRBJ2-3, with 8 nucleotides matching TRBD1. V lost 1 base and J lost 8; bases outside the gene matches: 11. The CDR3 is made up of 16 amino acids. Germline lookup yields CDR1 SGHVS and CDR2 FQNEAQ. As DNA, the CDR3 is TGTGCCAGCAGCTTAGGAAGGACAGGGAGGTTCGGTACGCAGTATTTT. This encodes CASSLGRTGRFGTQYF.

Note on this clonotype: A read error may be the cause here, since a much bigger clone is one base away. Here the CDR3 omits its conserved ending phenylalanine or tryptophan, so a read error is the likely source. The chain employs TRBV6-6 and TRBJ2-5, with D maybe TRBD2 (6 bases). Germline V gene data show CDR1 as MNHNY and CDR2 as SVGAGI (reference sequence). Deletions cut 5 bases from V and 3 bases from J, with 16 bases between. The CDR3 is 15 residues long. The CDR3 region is CASSVVGTPEETQYL. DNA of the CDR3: TGTGCCAGCAGTGTTGTGGGGACTCCCGAAGAGACCCAGTACCTC.